These 12 T cell receptor beta chains came from one sample sequenced in a study of cytomegalovirus exposure and HLA in healthy donors (dated by TCRdb to 2016 to 2017). Library construction relied on the immunoSEQ multiplex PCR assay. TCRdb provides this immuneACCESS table in a form limited to in-frame rearrangements. Some clones are lacking; in checked studies, under half of them reflect an unresolved V gene, and why the rest are absent is not known. Counted in this sample were some 69,000 clones; nearly 96% of them appeared once. Around 5% of the sample rests with the top ten. Material: PBMCs. Every receptor here comes from a woman between 18 and 30 years old in good health and CMV-seropositive.

This chain links TRBV28 with TRBJ1-3; TRBD1 agrees at 7 bases. The CDR3 contains 16 residues. Unmatched junction bases numbered 9, after V lost 6 bases and J lost 1 base. Germline lookup yields CDR1 MDHEN and CDR2 SYDVKM. CDR3 DNA: TGTGCCAGCAGCTTTATGTGGGGACAGTCTGGAAACACCATATATTTT. This translates into CASSFMWGQSGNTIYF.

This chain joins TRBV4-2 and TRBJ2-4; D gene ambiguous. CDR3 size: 17 residues. Between the trimmed V and J ends, which lost 1 base and 2 bases, there was a span of 15 bases. Germline lookup yields CDR1 LGHNA and CDR2 YNFKEQ. The CDR3, as DNA: TGTGCCAGCAGCCAAGCAGGCGTCGGCCTAACCAAAAACATTCAGTACTTC. Its protein is CASSQAGVGLTKNIQYF.

This sequence joins TRBV7-2 and TRBJ2-7; TRBD2 matches at 9 bases. CDR1 and CDR2 (germline): SGHTA, FQGNSA. V shed 2 bases and J 3 bases; nucleotides not matched to a gene: 2. This CDR3 contains 14 residues. As DNA, the CDR3 is TGTGCCAGCAGCTTACCAGCGGGAGGCTACGAGCAGTACTTC. As protein: CASSLPAGGYEQYF.

The chain couples TRBV2 to TRBJ2-7, with a possible D match to TRBD2 (5 bases). Germline assignment: CDR1 SNHLY and CDR2 FYNNEI. V was pared by 4 bases and J by 3 bases, with 13 bases between. The CDR3 covers 14 residues. DNA of the CDR3: TGTGCCAGCAGTGTGAGACTAACTAGCTACGAGCAGTACTTC. Encoded protein: CASSVRLTSYEQYF.

The V and J genes are TRBV9 and TRBJ2-7, with 13 bases fitting TRBD2. This CDR3 is 15 amino acids long. J lost 4 bases, V lost 0 bases, and 1 base had no gene match. Germline-derived CDR1 and CDR2 are SGDLS and YYNGEE. The CDR3 bases are TGTGCCAGCAGCGTAGGACTAGCGGGAGGTTACGAGCAGTACTTC. Protein product: CASSVGLAGGYEQYF.

The chain uses TRBV14 and TRBJ2-1; the match to TRBD2 covers 10 bases. The CDR3 is 16 residues long. CDR1 SGHDN and CDR2 FVKESK come from the germline V gene. V shed 4 bases, J shed 7 bases, and the junction held 10 bases outside the gene matches. The CDR3 sequence: CASSPPLAGVWNEQFF. The CDR3 nucleotides are TGTGCCAGCAGCCCTCCCCTAGCGGGAGTCTGGAATGAGCAGTTCTTC.

The chain couples TRBV5-6 to TRBJ2-5; D is possibly TRBD1 (6 bases). The germline V gene has CDR1 SGHDT and CDR2 YYEEEE. With 2 bases removed from V and 7 bases from J, the gap between germline ends came to 12 bases. CDR3 length: 13 amino acids. CDR3 nucleotide sequence: TGTGCCAGCAGCTTTCAGGGGTCGCGGACCCAGTACTTC. The encoded protein is CASSFQGSRTQYF.

Only one count was recorded for this clone. The chain employs TRBV9 and TRBJ2-4; 15 nucleotides agree with TRBD2. The germline CDR1 and CDR2 sequences are SGDLS and YYNGEE. Trimming removed 4 bases from V and 2 bases from J; junction bases left unmatched: 7. CDR3 length: 18 amino acids. The CDR3 bases are TGTGCCAGCAGCCCAAGGACTAGCGGGAGGGGGACCAAAAACATTCAGTACTTC. Residues: CASSPRTSGRGTKNIQYF.

The genes are TRBV28 and TRBJ2-7; 12 positions agree with TRBD1. This CDR3 has 16 amino acids. Losses at the gene ends were 7 bases for V and 4 bases for J; bases not matched to a gene: 11. CDR1 MDHEN and CDR2 SYDVKM come from the germline V gene. The CDR3 spells CASTSSPGQGAYEQYF. The CDR3 nucleotides read TGTGCCAGCACCTCCTCTCCGGGACAGGGGGCTTACGAGCAGTACTTC.

The CDR3 sequence is CASSLGTVNEQFF. The CDR3 nucleotides read TGCGCCAGCAGCTTAGGGACTGTAAATGAGCAGTTCTTC. V gene TRBV5-1 combines with J gene TRBJ2-1; tentative D call: TRBD2 (6 bases). CDR1 and CDR2 from the germline V gene are SGHRS and YFSETQ. The CDR3 is 13 residues long. With 2 bases removed from V and 7 bases from J, the gap between germline ends came to 10 bases.

The rearrangement uses TRBV25-1 and TRBJ1-2; a weak D match, TRBD1 (6 bases). Trimming took 5 bases from V and 2 from J, leaving 9 bases between them. Germline CDR1 reads MGHDK; CDR2 reads SYGVNS. CDR3 length: 13 residues. The CDR3 bases are TGTGCCAGCAGTCAGACAGGAAACTATGGCTACACCTTC. Translating it yields CASSQTGNYGYTF.

V usage is TRBV27 and J usage is TRBJ2-3; D is uncertain. Germline assignment: CDR1 MNHEY and CDR2 SMNVEV (reference sequence). Trimming removed 5 bases from V and 1 base from J, with 7 bases in between. This CDR3 has 13 residues. DNA of the CDR3: TGTGCCAGCAGTCTAACGGGCACAGATACGCAGTATTTT. This encodes CASSLTGTDTQYF.